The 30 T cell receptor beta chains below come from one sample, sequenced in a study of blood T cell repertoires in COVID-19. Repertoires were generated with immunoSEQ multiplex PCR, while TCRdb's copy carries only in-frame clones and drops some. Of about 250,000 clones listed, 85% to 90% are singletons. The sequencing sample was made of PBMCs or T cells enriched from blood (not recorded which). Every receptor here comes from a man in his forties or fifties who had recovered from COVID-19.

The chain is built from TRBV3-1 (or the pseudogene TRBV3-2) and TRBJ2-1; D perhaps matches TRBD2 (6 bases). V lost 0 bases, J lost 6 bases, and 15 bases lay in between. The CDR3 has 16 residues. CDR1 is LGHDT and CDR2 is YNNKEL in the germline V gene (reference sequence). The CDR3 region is CASSQDYDTAGNEQFF. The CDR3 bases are TGTGCCAGCAGCCAAGATTACGACACAGCGGGCAATGAGCAGTTCTTC.

The CDR3 region has the DNA TGCAGTGCTAGTCAAACAGGCGCTGAAGCTTTCTTT. This translates into CSASQTGAEAFF. V and J are TRBV20-1 and TRBJ1-1, with a possible D match to TRBD1 (5 bases). Deletions cut 3 bases from V and 6 bases from J, with 11 bases between. The CDR3 has 12 residues. Germline CDR1 DFQATT, CDR2 SNEGSKA (reference sequence).

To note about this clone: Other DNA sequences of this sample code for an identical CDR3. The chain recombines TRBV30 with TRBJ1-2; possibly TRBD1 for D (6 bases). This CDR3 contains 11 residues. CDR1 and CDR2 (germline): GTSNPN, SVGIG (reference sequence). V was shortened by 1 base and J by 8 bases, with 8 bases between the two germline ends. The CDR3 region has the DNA TGTGCCTGGAGTGGCGGGGGCGGCTACACCTTC. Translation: CAWSGGGGYTF.

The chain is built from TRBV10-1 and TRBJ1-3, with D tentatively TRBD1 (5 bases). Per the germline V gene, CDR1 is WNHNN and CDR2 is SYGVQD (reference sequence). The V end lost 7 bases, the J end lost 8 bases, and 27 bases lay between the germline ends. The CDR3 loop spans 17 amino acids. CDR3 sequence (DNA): TGCGCCAGCAAGACAGTGGGGGGATCCCGGTCGTCGGACACCATATATTTT. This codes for CASKTVGGSRSSDTIYF.

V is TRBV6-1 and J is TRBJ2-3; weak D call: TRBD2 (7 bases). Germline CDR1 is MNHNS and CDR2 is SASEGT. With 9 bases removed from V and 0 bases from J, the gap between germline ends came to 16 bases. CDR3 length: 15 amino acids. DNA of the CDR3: TGTGCCAGTGCTCCGGGGGGCGCTAGCACAGATACGCAGTATTTT. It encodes CASAPGGASTDTQYF.

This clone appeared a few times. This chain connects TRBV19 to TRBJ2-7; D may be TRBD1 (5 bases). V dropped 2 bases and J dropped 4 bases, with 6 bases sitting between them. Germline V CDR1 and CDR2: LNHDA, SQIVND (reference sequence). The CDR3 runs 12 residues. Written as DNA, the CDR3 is TGTGCCAGTAGTATATCAGGGTACGAGCAGTACTTC. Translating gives CASSISGYEQYF.

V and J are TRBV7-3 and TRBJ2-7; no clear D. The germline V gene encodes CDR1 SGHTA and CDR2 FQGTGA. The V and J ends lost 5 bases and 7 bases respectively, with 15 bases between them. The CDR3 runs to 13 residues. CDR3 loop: CASSAELRREQYF. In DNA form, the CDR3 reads TGTGCCAGCAGCGCCGAACTCCGCCGTGAGCAGTACTTC.

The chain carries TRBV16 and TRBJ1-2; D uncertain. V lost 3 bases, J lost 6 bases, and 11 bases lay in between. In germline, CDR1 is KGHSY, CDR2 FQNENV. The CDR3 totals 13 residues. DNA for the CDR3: TGTGCCAGCAGCCATGCCCGGGAGGATGGCTACACCTTC. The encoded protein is CASSHAREDGYTF.

The CDR3 here is CASSPPTSRQNSPLHF. The CDR3 nucleotides read TGTGCCAGCTCACCACCAACGTCGAGACAGAATTCACCCCTCCACTTT. This rearrangement joins TRBV18 to TRBJ1-6, with D possibly TRBD1 on 5 matching bases. CDR1 is KGHSH and CDR2 is LQKENI in the germline V gene. CDR3 length: 16 residues. Between the trimmed V and J ends, which lost 0 bases and 7 bases, there was a span of 13 bases.

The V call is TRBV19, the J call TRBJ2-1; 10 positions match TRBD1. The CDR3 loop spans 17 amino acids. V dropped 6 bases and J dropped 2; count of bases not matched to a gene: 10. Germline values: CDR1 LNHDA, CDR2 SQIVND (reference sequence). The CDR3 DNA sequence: TGTGCCAGTAGACGGGATAGACAGGGGGCGACCTACAATGAGCAGTTCTTC. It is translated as CASRRDRQGATYNEQFF.

The CDR3 sequence: CASSLGAGRYTEAFF. The CDR3 nucleotides are TGTGCCAGCAGCCTAGGGGCAGGGAGGTACACTGAAGCTTTCTTT. The chain employs TRBV11-2 and TRBJ1-1; TRBD1 is a possible D gene (5 bases). The germline gives CDR1 SGHAT, CDR2 FQNNGV. The CDR3 contains 15 residues. V was clipped by 5 bases and J by 3 bases, with 16 bases between them.

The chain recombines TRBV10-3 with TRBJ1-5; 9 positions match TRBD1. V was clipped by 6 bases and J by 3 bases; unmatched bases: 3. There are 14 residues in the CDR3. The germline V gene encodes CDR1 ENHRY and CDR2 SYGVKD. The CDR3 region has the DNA TGTGCCATCAGAGGGACAGGGAACAATCAGCCCCAGCATTTT. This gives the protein CAIRGTGNNQPQHF.

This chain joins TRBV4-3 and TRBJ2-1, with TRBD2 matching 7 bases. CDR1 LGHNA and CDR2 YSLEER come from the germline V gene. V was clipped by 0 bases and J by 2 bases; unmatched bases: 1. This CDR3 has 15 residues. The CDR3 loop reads CASSQDTSAYNEQFF. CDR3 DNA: TGCGCCAGCAGCCAAGACACTAGCGCCTACAATGAGCAGTTCTTC.

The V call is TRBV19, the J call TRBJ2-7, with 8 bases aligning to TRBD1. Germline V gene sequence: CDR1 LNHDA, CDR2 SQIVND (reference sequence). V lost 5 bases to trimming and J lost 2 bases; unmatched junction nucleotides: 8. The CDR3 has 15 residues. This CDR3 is CASSVGGDRTYEQYF. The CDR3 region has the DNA TGTGCCAGTAGTGTTGGTGGGGACAGGACCTACGAGCAGTACTTC.

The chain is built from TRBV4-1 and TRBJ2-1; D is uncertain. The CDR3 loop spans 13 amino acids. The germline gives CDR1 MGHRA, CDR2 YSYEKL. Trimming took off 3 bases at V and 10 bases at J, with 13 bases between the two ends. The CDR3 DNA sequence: TGCGCCAGCAGCCACCCACTGTCTGAGGAGCAGTTCTTC. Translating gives CASSHPLSEEQFF.

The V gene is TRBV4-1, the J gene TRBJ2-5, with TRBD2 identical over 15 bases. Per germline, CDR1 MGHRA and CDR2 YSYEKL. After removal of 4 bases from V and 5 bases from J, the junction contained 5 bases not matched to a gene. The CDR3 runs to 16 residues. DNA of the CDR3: TGCGCCAGCAGCCCTCGCGGGACTAGCGGGAGGGAGACCCAGTACTTC. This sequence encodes CASSPRGTSGRETQYF.

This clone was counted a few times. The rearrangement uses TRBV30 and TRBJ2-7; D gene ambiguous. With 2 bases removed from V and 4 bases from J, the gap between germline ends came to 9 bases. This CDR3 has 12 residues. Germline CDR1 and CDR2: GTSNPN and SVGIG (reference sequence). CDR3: CAWSLSRYEQYF. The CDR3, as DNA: TGTGCCTGGAGTCTATCTAGGTACGAGCAGTACTTC.

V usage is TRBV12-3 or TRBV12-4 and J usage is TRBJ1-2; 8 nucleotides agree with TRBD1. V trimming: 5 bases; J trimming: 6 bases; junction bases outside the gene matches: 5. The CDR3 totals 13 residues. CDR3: CASSLLGQDGYTF. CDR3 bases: TGTGCCAGCAGTCTGTTGGGACAGGATGGCTACACCTTC.

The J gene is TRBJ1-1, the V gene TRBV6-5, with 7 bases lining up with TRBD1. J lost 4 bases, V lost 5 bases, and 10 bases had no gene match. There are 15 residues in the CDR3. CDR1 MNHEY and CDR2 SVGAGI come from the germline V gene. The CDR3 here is CASSTRQGYGTEAFF. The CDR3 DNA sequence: TGTGCCAGCAGTACCCGACAGGGTTACGGCACTGAAGCTTTCTTT.

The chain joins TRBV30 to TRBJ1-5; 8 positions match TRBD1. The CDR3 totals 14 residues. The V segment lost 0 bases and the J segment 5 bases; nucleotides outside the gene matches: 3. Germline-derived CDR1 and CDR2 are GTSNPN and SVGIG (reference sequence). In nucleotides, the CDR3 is TGTGCCTGGAGTGTACCGACAGGGGATCAGCCCCAGCATTTT. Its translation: CAWSVPTGDQPQHF. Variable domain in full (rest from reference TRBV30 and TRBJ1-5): SQTIHQWPATLVQPVGSPLSLECTVEGTSNPNLYWYRQAAGRGLQLLFYSVGIGQISSEVPQNLSASRPQDRQFILSSKKLLLSDSGFYLCAWSVPTGDQPQHFGDGTRLSIL.

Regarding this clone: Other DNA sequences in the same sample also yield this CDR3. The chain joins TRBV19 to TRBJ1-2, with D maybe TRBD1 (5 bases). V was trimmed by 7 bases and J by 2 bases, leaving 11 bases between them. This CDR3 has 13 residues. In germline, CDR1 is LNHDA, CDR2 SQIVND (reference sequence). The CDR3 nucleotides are TGTGCCAGTAACCCCGACAGCAACTATGGCTACACCTTC. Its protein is CASNPDSNYGYTF.

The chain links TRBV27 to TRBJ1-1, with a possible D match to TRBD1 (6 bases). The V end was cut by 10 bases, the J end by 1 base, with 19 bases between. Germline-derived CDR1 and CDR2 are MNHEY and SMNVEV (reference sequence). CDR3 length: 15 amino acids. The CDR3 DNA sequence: TGTGCCACCCTAACCACAGCAGGGGCGAACACTGAAGCTTTCTTT. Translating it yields CATLTTAGANTEAFF.

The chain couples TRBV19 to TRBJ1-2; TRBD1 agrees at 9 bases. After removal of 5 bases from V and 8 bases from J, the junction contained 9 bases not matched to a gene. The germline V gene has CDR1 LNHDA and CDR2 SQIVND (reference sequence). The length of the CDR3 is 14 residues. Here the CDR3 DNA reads TGTGCCAGTAGTCCCCAACAGGGGGCTAAGGGCTACACCTTC. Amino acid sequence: CASSPQQGAKGYTF.

CDR3 coding DNA: TGCGCCAGCAGCTTGGAAACCGTTCTAGCGGGAGGGCATGAGACCCAGTACTTC. Residues: CASSLETVLAGGHETQYF. J is TRBJ2-5 and V is TRBV5-1; 12 bases map to TRBD2. The V gene end was trimmed by 0 bases and the J gene end by 5 bases; junction bases not matched to a gene: 11. The CDR3 contains 18 residues. Germline CDR1 reads SGHRS; CDR2 reads YFSETQ.

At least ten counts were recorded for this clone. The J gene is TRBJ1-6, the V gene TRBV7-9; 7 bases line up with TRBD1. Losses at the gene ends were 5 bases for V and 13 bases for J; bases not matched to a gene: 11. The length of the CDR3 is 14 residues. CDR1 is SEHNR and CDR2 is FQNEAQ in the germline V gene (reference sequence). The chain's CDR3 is CASSRDSETDPLHF. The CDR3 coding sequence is TGTGCCAGCAGCCGGGACAGCGAAACTGATCCCCTCCACTTT.

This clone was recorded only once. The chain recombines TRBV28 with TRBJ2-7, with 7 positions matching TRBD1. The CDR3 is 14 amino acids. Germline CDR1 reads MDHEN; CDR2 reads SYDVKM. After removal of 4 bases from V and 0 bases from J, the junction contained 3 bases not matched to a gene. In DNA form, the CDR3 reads TGTGCCAGCAGTTCCCGGGACAGCTCCTACGAGCAGTACTTC. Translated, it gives CASSSRDSSYEQYF.

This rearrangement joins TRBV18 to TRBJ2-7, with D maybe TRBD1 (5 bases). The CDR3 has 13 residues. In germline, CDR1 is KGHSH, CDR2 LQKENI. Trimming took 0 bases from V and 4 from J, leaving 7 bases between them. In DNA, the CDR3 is TGTGCCAGCTCACCACCGTCAGGGTACGAGCAGTACTTC. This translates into CASSPPSGYEQYF.

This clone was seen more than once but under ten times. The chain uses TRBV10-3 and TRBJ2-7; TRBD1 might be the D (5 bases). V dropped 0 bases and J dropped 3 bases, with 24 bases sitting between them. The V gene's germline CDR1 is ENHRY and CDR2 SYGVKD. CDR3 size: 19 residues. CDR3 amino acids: CAISESTKTPGHSSYEQYF. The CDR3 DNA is TGTGCCATCAGTGAGTCGACGAAGACGCCCGGACATTCCAGCTACGAGCAGTACTTC.

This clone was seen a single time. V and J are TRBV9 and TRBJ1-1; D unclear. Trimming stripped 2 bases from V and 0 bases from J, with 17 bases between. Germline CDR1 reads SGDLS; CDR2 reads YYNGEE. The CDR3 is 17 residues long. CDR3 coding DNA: TGTGCCAGCAGCGTTAACCACCGCCGGGAGATGAACACTGAAGCTTTCTTT. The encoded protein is CASSVNHRREMNTEAFF. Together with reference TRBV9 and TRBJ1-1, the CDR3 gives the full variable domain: DSGVTQTPKHLITATGQRVTLRCSPRSGDLSVYWYQQSLDQGLQFLIQYYNGEERAKGNILERFSAQQFPDLHSELNLSSLELGDSALYFCASSVNHRREMNTEAFFGQGTRLTVV.

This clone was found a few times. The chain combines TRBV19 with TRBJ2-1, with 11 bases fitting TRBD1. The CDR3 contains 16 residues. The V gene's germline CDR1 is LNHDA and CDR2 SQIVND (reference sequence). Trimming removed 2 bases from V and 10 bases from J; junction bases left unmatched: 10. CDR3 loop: CASSIWAGTGGGEQFF. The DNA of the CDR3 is TGTGCCAGTAGTATATGGGCCGGGACAGGGGGTGGGGAGCAGTTCTTC. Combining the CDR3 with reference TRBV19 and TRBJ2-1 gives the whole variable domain DGGITQSPKYLFRKEGQNVTLSCEQNLNHDAMYWYRQDPGQGLRLIYYSQIVNDFQKGDIAEGYSVSREKKESFPLTVTSAQKNPTAFYLCASSIWAGTGGGEQFFGPGTRLTVL.